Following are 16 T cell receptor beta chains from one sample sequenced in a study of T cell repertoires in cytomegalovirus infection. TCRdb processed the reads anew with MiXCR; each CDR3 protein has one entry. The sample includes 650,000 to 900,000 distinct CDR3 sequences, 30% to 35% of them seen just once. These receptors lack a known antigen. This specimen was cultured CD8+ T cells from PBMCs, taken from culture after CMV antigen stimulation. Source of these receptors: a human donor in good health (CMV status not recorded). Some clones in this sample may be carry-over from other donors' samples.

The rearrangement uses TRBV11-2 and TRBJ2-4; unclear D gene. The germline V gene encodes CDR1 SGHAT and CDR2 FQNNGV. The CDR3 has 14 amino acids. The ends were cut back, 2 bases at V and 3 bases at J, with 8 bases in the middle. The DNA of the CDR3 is TGTGCCAGCAGCTTACCCTTGGACAAAAACATTCAGTACTTC. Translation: CASSLPLDKNIQYF.

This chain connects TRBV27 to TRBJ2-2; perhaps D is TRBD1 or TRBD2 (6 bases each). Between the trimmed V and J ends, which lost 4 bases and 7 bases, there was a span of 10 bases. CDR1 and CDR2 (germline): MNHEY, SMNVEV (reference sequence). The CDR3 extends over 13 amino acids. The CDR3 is CASSSGEDGELFF. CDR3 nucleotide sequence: TGTGCCAGCAGTTCAGGGGAGGACGGGGAGCTGTTTTTT.

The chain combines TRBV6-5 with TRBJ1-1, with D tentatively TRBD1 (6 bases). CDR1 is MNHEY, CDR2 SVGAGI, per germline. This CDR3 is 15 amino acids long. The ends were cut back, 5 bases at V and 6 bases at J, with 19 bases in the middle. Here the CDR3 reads CASSTFGGQWAEAFF. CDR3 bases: TGTGCCAGCAGTACATTCGGGGGGCAATGGGCTGAAGCTTTCTTT.

As DNA, the CDR3 is TGTGCCAGCAGTGAGGGGAGGACAGAAGGGACCCAGTACTTC. This gives the protein CASSEGRTEGTQYF. The chain combines TRBV2 with TRBJ2-5, with D perhaps being TRBD1 or TRBD2 (6 bases each). CDR3 length equals 14 residues. Germline loops: CDR1 SNHLY, CDR2 FYNNEI. The V and J ends lost 3 bases and 7 bases respectively, with 15 bases between them.

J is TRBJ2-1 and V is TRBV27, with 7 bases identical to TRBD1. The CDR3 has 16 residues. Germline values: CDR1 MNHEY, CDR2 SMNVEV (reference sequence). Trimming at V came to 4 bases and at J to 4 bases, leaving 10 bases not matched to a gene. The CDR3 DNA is TGTGCCAGCAGTTCACCGGACAGGCGGCTTTACAATGAGCAGTTCTTC. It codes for CASSSPDRRLYNEQFF.

The CDR3 DNA reads TGTGCCAGCAGTTACGAGAACTCGCCCTACGAGCAGTACGTC. Its protein product is CASSYENSPYEQYV. This chain uses TRBV6-2 or TRBV6-3 with TRBJ2-7; D is unresolved. With 2 bases removed from V and 2 bases from J, the gap between germline ends came to 10 bases. The CDR3 runs 14 residues. Looked up from germline, CDR1 is MNHEY and CDR2 is SVGEGT.

The CDR3: CAISEASKANVLTF. The CDR3 DNA reads as TGTGCCATCAGTGAGGCTTCTAAGGCCAACGTCCTGACTTTC. The chain carries TRBV10-3 and TRBJ2-6; D is ambiguous. The length of the CDR3 is 14 residues. Trimming left V 2 bases short and J 6 bases short, with 8 bases between. Germline V CDR1 and CDR2: ENHRY, SYGVKD.

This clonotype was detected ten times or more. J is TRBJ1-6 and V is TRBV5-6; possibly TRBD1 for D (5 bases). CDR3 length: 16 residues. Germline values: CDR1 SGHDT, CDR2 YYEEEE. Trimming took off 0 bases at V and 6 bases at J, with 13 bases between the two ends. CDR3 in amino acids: CASSLDGGTGNSPLHF. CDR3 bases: TGTGCCAGCAGCTTGGATGGGGGGACGGGTAATTCACCCCTCCACTTT.

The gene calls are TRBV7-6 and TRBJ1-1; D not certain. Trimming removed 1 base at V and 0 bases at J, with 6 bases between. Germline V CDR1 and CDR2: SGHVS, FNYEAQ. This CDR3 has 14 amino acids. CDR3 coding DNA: TGTGCCAGCAGCTTAGAGTCGGTGAACACTGAAGCTTTCTTT. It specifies CASSLESVNTEAFF.

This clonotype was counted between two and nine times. This CDR3 is CASSHLRQGKETQYF. The CDR3 DNA reads as TGTGCCAGCAGTCACCTCCGGCAGGGGAAAGAGACCCAGTACTTC. The chain employs TRBV6-5 and TRBJ2-5, with D possibly matching TRBD1 (6 bases). Trimming removed 5 bases at V and 3 bases at J, with 16 bases between. Looked up from germline, CDR1 is MNHEY and CDR2 is SVGAGI. The CDR3 has 15 amino acids.

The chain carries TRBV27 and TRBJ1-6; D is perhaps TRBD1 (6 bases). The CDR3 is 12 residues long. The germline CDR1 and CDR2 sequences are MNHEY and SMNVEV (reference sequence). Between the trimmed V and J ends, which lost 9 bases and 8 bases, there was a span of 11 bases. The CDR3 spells CASKQGYSPLHF. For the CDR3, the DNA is TGTGCCAGTAAGCAGGGGTATTCACCCCTCCACTTT.

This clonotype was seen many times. The CDR3 DNA reads TGTGCCAGCAGCGGACAGGGCTACAAACTGTTTTTT. Translation gives CASSGQGYKLFF. This chain joins TRBV7-8 and TRBJ1-4, with TRBD1 matching over 8 bases. Trimming at V came to 5 bases and at J to 11 bases, leaving 4 bases not matched to a gene. In germline, CDR1 is SGHVS, CDR2 FQNEAQ. This CDR3 has 12 residues.

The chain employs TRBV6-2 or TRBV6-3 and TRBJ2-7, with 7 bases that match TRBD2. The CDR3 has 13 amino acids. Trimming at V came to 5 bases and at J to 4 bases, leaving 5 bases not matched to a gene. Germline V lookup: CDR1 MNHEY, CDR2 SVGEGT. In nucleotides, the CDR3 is TGTGCCAGCAGTGGCGGGAGAGCGTACGAGCAGTACGTC. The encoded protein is CASSGGRAYEQYV.

In DNA form, the CDR3 reads TGTGCCAGCAGTTACAGGCCCGTTTCCTACAATGAGCAGTTCTTC. Translation: CASSYRPVSYNEQFF. The rearrangement links TRBV6-5 to TRBJ2-1, with D hard to call. This CDR3 is built from 15 residues. Germline CDR1 is MNHEY and CDR2 is SVGAGI. The V and J ends lost 2 bases and 1 base respectively, with 9 bases between them.

The CDR3 DNA reads TGTGCCAGTTCGATAGCGGGGGAAAACACCGGGGAGCTGTTTTTT. Translated, it gives CASSIAGENTGELFF. This sequence joins TRBV19 and TRBJ2-2; 9 nucleotides match TRBD2. Germline V gives CDR1 LNHDA, CDR2 SQIVND (reference sequence). With 8 bases clipped from V and 2 bases from J, the junction kept 6 bases outside the gene matches. The CDR3 contains 15 residues.

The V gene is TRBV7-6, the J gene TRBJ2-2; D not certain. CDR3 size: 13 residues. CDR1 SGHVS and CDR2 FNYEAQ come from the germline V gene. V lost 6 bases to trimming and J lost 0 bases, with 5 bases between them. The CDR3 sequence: CASRNSNTGELFF. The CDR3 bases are TGTGCCAGCAGGAATTCGAACACCGGGGAGCTGTTTTTT.